One and the same sample provided the 32 T cell receptor beta chains below, sequenced in a study of tumor and adjacent non-tumor tissue in lung cancer. No cell sorting was done before RNA was extracted from the tissue. More than 3 cm separated this lung sample from the edge of the tumor. A modified ARM-PCR protocol with three rounds of nested PCR amplified TCRbeta. TCRdb reprocessed the multiplex PCR reads with MiXCR, giving one entry per CDR3 protein. The sample yields 100,000 or so distinct CDR3 sequences, roughly 60% seen once. Sequences were obtained from distant non-tumor lung tissue. The receptors derive from a man aged 25 to 45 with non-small cell lung cancer.

This clonotype was detected ten times or more. V and J are TRBV12-3 or TRBV12-4 and TRBJ2-7; 12 bases map to TRBD2. Germline trimming cut 4 bases from V and 4 bases from J; bases unmatched to any gene: 8. There are 16 residues in the CDR3. CDR3 residues: CASSSSTSGRRYEQYF. The CDR3 nucleotides read TGTGCCAGCAGTTCCTCCACTAGCGGGAGGAGGTACGAGCAGTACTTC.

As regards this clonotype: Germline and junction disagree at one end, which may indicate a read error. The chain carries TRBV20-1 and TRBJ2-2, with TRBD1 matching over 7 bases. The CDR3 extends over 19 amino acids. The germline gives CDR1 DFQATT, CDR2 SNEGSKA (reference sequence). DNA for the CDR3: TGCAGTGATAGAGAGGGTAGATTTTCCGGGACAGTGGGCACCGGGGAGTTGTTTTTT. Translated, it gives CSDREGRFSGTVGTGELFF.

A remark on this clonotype: At one boundary the junction diverges from the germline segment, which might be a read error. The rearrangement links TRBV10-2 to TRBJ1-5; D remains unclear. Germline values: CDR1 WSHSY, CDR2 SAAADI. This CDR3 is 15 amino acids long. The CDR3 DNA follows: TGCACCAGCAGTGAAGGCAGTGATAGCAATCAGTCCCAGCATTTT. Amino acids: CTSSEGSDSNQSQHF.

This clonotype was found a few times. The junction shows a germline mismatch at one end, possibly a read error. This CDR3 is CASSEASGGSGNTIYF. CDR3 DNA sequence: TGCGCCAGCAGCGAAGCCTCGGGGGGCTCTGGGAACACCATATATTTT. This rearrangement joins TRBV4-1 to TRBJ1-3; D is possibly TRBD1 (6 bases). The germline V gene encodes CDR1 MGHRA and CDR2 YSYEKL. The CDR3 is made up of 16 amino acids.

Details on this clonotype: This may arise from a read error, as a much more abundant clone is one base away. This chain links TRBV27 with TRBJ2-5; 15 nucleotides agree with TRBD2. The CDR3 is 19 amino acids. The germline V gene encodes CDR1 MNHEY and CDR2 SMNVEV (reference sequence). This CDR3 is CVSSFVGLAGGPSGETQYF. Written as DNA, the CDR3 is TGTGTCAGCAGTTTTGTCGGACTAGCGGGGGGGCCTAGTGGCGAGACCCAGTACTTC.

About this clonotype itself: Its ends do not fully match the called genes, so a read error is possible. J is TRBJ2-2 and V is TRBV12-3 or TRBV12-4, with D maybe TRBD2 (5 bases). This CDR3 has 13 amino acids. The CDR3: CASGLSSDGELVF. The CDR3 nucleotides read TGTGCCAGCGGTTTAAGTTCAGACGGGGAGCTGGTTTTT.

This clonotype has a count of ten or more. J is TRBJ2-7 and V is TRBV20-1, with D tentatively TRBD2 (6 bases). The length of the CDR3 is 14 residues. The V end was cut by 5 bases, the J end by 3 bases, with 17 bases between. CDR1 is DFQATT and CDR2 is SNEGSKA in the germline V gene (reference sequence). In nucleotides, the CDR3 is TGCAGTGCTTATGGACTACTGGGTAGCTACGAGCAGTACTTC. Translation: CSAYGLLGSYEQYF.

In the case of this clonotype: A junction end diverges from the germline sequence, so it may reflect a read error. V and J are TRBV5-1 and TRBJ2-7; tentatively, D is TRBD1 or TRBD2 (6 bases each). Per the germline V gene, CDR1 is SGHRS and CDR2 is YFSETQ. The CDR3 is made up of 12 amino acids. CDR3 sequence (DNA): TGCGCCAGCAGCTACGGGGGCTTCGAGCAGCACTTC. Translating gives CASSYGGFEQHF.

As to this clonotype: No conserved phenylalanine or tryptophan is present at the end of the CDR3, so a read error is the likely explanation. This chain links TRBV29-1 with TRBJ1-1; TRBD1 is a possible D gene (6 bases). V was trimmed by 6 bases and J by 4 bases, leaving 18 bases between them. The germline V gene encodes CDR1 SQVTM and CDR2 ANQGSEA. This CDR3 is 14 amino acids long. CDR3 amino acids: CSVVWGALGTEAFI. In DNA form, the CDR3 reads TGCAGCGTGGTGTGGGGGGCCTTGGGCACTGAAGCTTTCATT.

This clonotype was seen at least ten times. This sequence joins TRBV20-1 and TRBJ2-1; 8 bases fit TRBD2. CDR3 length: 16 amino acids. Germline CDR1 reads DFQATT; CDR2 reads SNEGSKA (reference sequence). With 5 bases clipped from V and 2 bases from J, the junction kept 11 bases outside the gene matches. CDR3 nucleotide sequence: TGCAGTGCTCACTCCCATCAAGCGGGGGCCTACAATGAGCAGTTCTTC. Protein: CSAHSHQAGAYNEQFF.

This clonotype has a count of ten or more. The chain joins TRBV4-2 to TRBJ2-7, with 8 bases aligning to TRBD1. Looked up from germline, CDR1 is LGHNA and CDR2 is YNFKEQ. The V segment lost 6 bases and the J segment 0 bases; nucleotides outside the gene matches: 7. The CDR3 has 15 residues. The CDR3 loop is CASRDAGQDSYEQYF. Here the CDR3 DNA reads TGTGCCAGCAGGGATGCGGGACAGGACTCCTACGAGCAGTACTTC.

The genes are TRBV6-5 and TRBJ2-7; perhaps D is TRBD1 or TRBD2 (5 bases each). Trimming stripped 6 bases from V and 2 bases from J, with 11 bases between. Germline CDR1 is MNHEY and CDR2 is SVGAGI. The CDR3 length is 13 residues. In nucleotides, the CDR3 is TGTGCCAGCAGACGAGAGGGACCCTACGAGCAGTACTTC. Translation: CASRREGPYEQYF.

This clonotype is termed medium-sized. This chain joins TRBV6-6 and TRBJ2-2, with 7 bases identical to TRBD2. Unmatched junction bases numbered 5, after V lost 2 bases and J lost 2 bases. Germline assignment: CDR1 MNHNY and CDR2 SVGAGI (reference sequence). The CDR3 spans 16 residues. CDR3 coding DNA: TGTGCCAGCAGTTACGACCTAGCGGAAAACACCGGGGAGCTGTTTTTT. Translating gives CASSYDLAENTGELFF.

Points on this clonotype: A read error may account for a junction end that differs from germline. The chain links TRBV6-1 to TRBJ2-5; 8 nucleotides line up with TRBD1. The germline V gene has CDR1 MNHNS and CDR2 SASEGT. The CDR3 is 14 residues long. This chain's CDR3 is CTSNDGQGRDTQYF. Here the CDR3 DNA reads TGTACCAGCAACGACGGACAGGGACGCGATACCCAGTACTTC.

The CDR3 reads CASSLAQEGTKGVYEQYF. The CDR3 DNA reads TGTGCCAGCAGCTTAGCCCAAGAAGGGACTAAAGGGGTCTACGAGCAGTACTTC. This chain links TRBV11-2 with TRBJ2-7; TRBD2 matches at 7 bases. V gave up 1 base and J gave up 3 bases; unmatched junction bases: 15. Germline V gene sequence: CDR1 SGHAT, CDR2 FQNNGV. CDR3 length: 18 amino acids.

V usage is TRBV5-1 and J usage is TRBJ1-6; TRBD1 agrees at 9 bases. CDR1 SGHRS and CDR2 YFSETQ come from the germline V gene. There are 15 residues in the CDR3. The V gene end was trimmed by 5 bases and the J gene end by 7 bases; junction bases not matched to a gene: 7. CDR3 in DNA: TGCGCCAGCAGGCAGTCCGGGACAGGGAATTCACCCCTCCACTTT. Protein: CASRQSGTGNSPLHF.

Of note for this clonotype: Germline and junction disagree at one end, which may indicate a read error. The chain recombines TRBV5-4 with TRBJ2-5; 8 bases agree with TRBD1. This CDR3 has 15 amino acids. CDR1 is SGHNT and CDR2 is YYREEE in the germline V gene (reference sequence). In DNA, the CDR3 is TGTGCCGGCAGCGGAACGGGACAGGTTAAAGAGACCCAGTACTTC. Amino acids: CAGSGTGQVKETQYF. Full variable domain (missing parts from reference TRBV5-4 and TRBJ2-5): ETGVTQSPTHLIKTRGQQVTLRCSSQSGHNTVSWYQQALGQGPQFIFQYYREEENGRGNFPPRFSGLQFPNYSSELNVNALELDDSALYLCAGSGTGQVKETQYFGPGTRLLVL.

Concerning this clonotype: Being one base from a much bigger clone, this may be a read error. The J gene is TRBJ2-1, the V gene TRBV12-3 or TRBV12-4, with TRBD2 matching 8 bases. The CDR3 consists of 15 residues. Trimming cost V 6 bases and J 5 bases; bases outside gene matches: 9. CDR3 sequence: CASSLSGVRDNEQFF. The CDR3 DNA is TGTGCCAGCAGCCTTAGCGGGGTCCGGGACAATGAGCAGTTCTTC.

Worth noting for this clonotype: Being one base from a much bigger clone, this may be a read error. V usage is TRBV30 and J usage is TRBJ2-7; D perhaps matches TRBD1 (7 bases). In germline, CDR1 is GTSNPN, CDR2 SVGIG (reference sequence). V shed 3 bases and J shed 6 bases, with 21 bases lying between them. The CDR3 is made up of 15 amino acids. The CDR3 sequence is CAWRVGGGQPCEQYF. In DNA form, the CDR3 reads TGTGCCTGGAGAGTCGGAGGGGGACAGCCCTGCGAGCAGTACTTC.

A single count supports this clonotype. The conserved phenylalanine or tryptophan is not found at the CDR3 terminus, so this likely reflects a read error. V and J are TRBV6-2 or TRBV6-3 and TRBJ2-6; 7 bases match TRBD1. The CDR3 has 15 residues. Germline assignment: CDR1 MNHEY and CDR2 SVGEGT. The CDR3 DNA sequence: TGTGAAAGCAGTTCTAGGGGGCCCGGGGCCAACGTCCTGACTTCC. Translated, it gives CESSSRGPGANVLTS.

The V gene is TRBV7-9, the J gene TRBJ1-2; D call uncertain. Germline assignment: CDR1 SEHNR and CDR2 FQNEAQ (reference sequence). This CDR3 contains 14 residues. Trimming left V 2 bases short and J 8 bases short, with 15 bases between. The CDR3 here is CASSLMDASGGYTF. CDR3 DNA: TGTGCCAGCAGCTTAATGGACGCCTCCGGAGGCTACACCTTC.

At least ten counts were recorded for this clonotype. The CDR3, as DNA: TGCGCCAGCAGCTTGAGCTTTTCTAACTATGGCTACACCTTC. It yields the protein CASSLSFSNYGYTF. The chain links TRBV5-1 to TRBJ1-2; no clear D gene. Germline V gene data show CDR1 as SGHRS and CDR2 as YFSETQ. The CDR3 has 14 residues. Between the trimmed V and J ends, which lost 1 base and 0 bases, there was a span of 7 bases.

The genes are TRBV27 and TRBJ2-7; weak D call: TRBD2 (5 bases). The germline gives CDR1 MNHEY, CDR2 SMNVEV (reference sequence). The CDR3 contains 13 residues. The V end was cut by 6 bases, the J end by 3 bases, with 12 bases between. The CDR3 is CASRTRNSYEQYF. The CDR3 DNA reads as TGTGCCAGCAGAACTAGGAATAGCTACGAGCAGTACTTC.

Comments on this clonotype: Because the CDR3 is missing its conserved closing phenylalanine or tryptophan, this is likely a read error. V gene TRBV9 combines with J gene TRBJ2-3, with a tentative D call TRBD2 (5 bases). V was cut by 4 bases and J by 2 bases, with 14 bases left in between. From germline, CDR1 is SGDLS and CDR2 YYNGEE. The CDR3 is 15 amino acids. As DNA, the CDR3 is TGTGCCAGCAGCCCCCGTGAGGGCCTCACAGATACGCAGTATCTT. Protein product: CASSPREGLTDTQYL.

CDR3 protein: CASGQVQETHYF. The CDR3 nucleotides are TGTGCCAGCGGACAGGTTCAAGAGACTCATTACTTC. The genes are TRBV5-4 and TRBJ2-5; TRBD1 aligns across 7 bases. This CDR3 region has 12 residues. J was trimmed by 14 bases and V by 7 bases; bases with no gene match: 14. Germline V CDR1 and CDR2: SGHNT, YYREEE (reference sequence).

Worth noting for this clonotype: The junction differs from germline at one of its ends, possibly a read error. The J gene is TRBJ2-7, the V gene TRBV4-1, with D unresolved. The length of the CDR3 is 15 residues. CDR1 is MGHRA and CDR2 is YSYEKL in the germline V gene. CDR3 sequence (DNA): TGCGCGAGCAGCCAAGTTGGAGACCATGCTCACGAGCAGTACTTC. Residues: CASSQVGDHAHEQYF.

The count of this clonotype is one. An end of the junction differs from the germline gene, which may be a read error. The chain joins TRBV20-1 to TRBJ1-2; D call uncertain. The CDR3 is 10 amino acids. Germline V lookup: CDR1 DFQATT, CDR2 SNEGSKA (reference sequence). This CDR3 reads CSAPVSGCTF. The CDR3 region has the DNA TGCAGTGCACCAGTGAGCGGCTGCACCTTC.

This clonotype was found a few times. The V and J genes are TRBV11-2 and TRBJ2-2, with 8 nucleotides matching TRBD1. Per the germline V gene, CDR1 is SGHAT and CDR2 is FQNNGV. With V trimmed by 4 bases and J by 1 base, 5 bases remained unmatched. There are 16 residues in the CDR3. CDR3: CASSSGGRENTGELFF. CDR3 bases: TGTGCCAGCAGCTCAGGGGGCCGAGAGAACACCGGGGAGCTGTTTTTT.

With regard to this clonotype: The junction departs from germline at one end; a sequencing error may be responsible. CDR3 residues: CSDLRQGTNTQYF. The CDR3 bases are TGTAGCGACCTCCGACAGGGCACAAATACGCAGTATTTT. This chain joins TRBV29-1 and TRBJ2-3; TRBD1 matches 7 bases. CDR3 size: 13 residues. The germline gives CDR1 SQVTM, CDR2 ANQGSEA.

Concerning this clonotype: It may be a read error: a sequence one base away is much more abundant. The gene calls are TRBV10-3 and TRBJ2-7; TRBD2 matches at 10 bases. This CDR3 has 14 amino acids. Germline loops: CDR1 ENHRY, CDR2 SYGVKD. This chain's CDR3 is CAINPGLATYEQHF. In DNA form, the CDR3 reads TGTGCCATCAACCCGGGACTAGCGACCTACGAGCAGCACTTC.

Remarks on this clonotype: As the CDR3 is not closed by the conserved phenylalanine or tryptophan, this likely results from a read error. The chain joins TRBV30 to TRBJ1-1, with D maybe TRBD1 (5 bases). Germline lookup yields CDR1 GTSNPN and CDR2 SVGIG (reference sequence). This CDR3 has 14 residues. Trimming took 5 bases from V and 0 from J, leaving 13 bases between them. CDR3 coding DNA: TGTGCCTGGGGGAGGGACGCGATGAACACTGAAGCTTTCTAT. The encoded protein is CAWGRDAMNTEAFY.

Details on this clonotype: The junction and the germline gene differ at one end; a read error may be behind it. V gene TRBV11-3 combines with J gene TRBJ1-6; D call uncertain. There are 15 residues in the CDR3. Germline V gene lookup returns CDR1 SGHNT and CDR2 YENEEA. The CDR3 loop reads CASILEGWRNSPLHF. The CDR3 DNA sequence: TGTGCCAGCATCTTGGAAGGGTGGCGGAATTCACCGCTCCACTTT.